This record concerns one T cell receptor beta chain sequence. This specimen comes from a study of blood T cell repertoires in COVID-19. Study at large: Samples of COVID-19 (acute and convalescent) were obtained from the United States, Italy and Spain. In each case, the material was cDNA or gDNA derived from T cells, B-cell-depleted T cells, or PBMCs.

This CDR3 comprises 16 residues. Per the original data handling: Reference gene primer amplification yielded estimated nucleated cell counts. This table comes from immunoSEQ multiplex PCR, and its TCRdb copy is limited to in-frame clones, with some not included. V and J calls and clone size are those listed in that table; D and trimming were worked out from the DNA. This sample carries tens of thousands of clones, roughly nine tenths of them seen once, and the ten largest clones take approximately 2.4%. The chain employs TRBV21-1 and TRBJ2-5; the tabulated D call, TRBD1, remains unverified against the DNA. TRBV21-1 is an annotated pseudogene. The material sequenced was peripheral blood. This receptor was taken from a man between 45 and 60 years old with acute or convalescent COVID-19. The CDR3 is CASSALVAGLEETQYF. CDR3 sequence (DNA): TGTGCCAGCAGCGCACTTGTCGCAGGGCTGGAGGAGACCCAGTACTTC.